One and the same sample provided the 10 T cell receptor beta chains below, sequenced in a study of blood T cell repertoires in COVID-19. This table comes from immunoSEQ multiplex PCR, and its TCRdb copy is limited to in-frame clones, with some not included. The sample has fewer than 450,000 clones, about 90% seen once. The sample consisted of peripheral blood. Receptors originate from a woman between 18 and 29 years old who had recovered from COVID-19.

The rearrangement links TRBV7-9 to TRBJ2-7; maybe TRBD2 (5 bases). CDR1 and CDR2 from the germline V gene are SEHNR and FQNEAQ (reference sequence). Trimming removed 8 bases at V and 7 bases at J, with 18 bases between. CDR3 length: 13 residues. The CDR3 region has the DNA TGTGCCAGCCCTAGGTGGGGTCGGGGTGAGCAGTACGTC. Residues: CASPRWGRGEQYV.

Concerning this clone: The same CDR3 is also encoded by other DNA sequences in this sample. This sequence joins TRBV20-1 and TRBJ2-1; D gene ambiguous. Deletions cut 5 bases from V and 5 bases from J, with 4 bases between. Germline assignment: CDR1 DFQATT and CDR2 SNEGSKA (reference sequence). CDR3 size: 10 residues. In DNA, the CDR3 is TGCAGTGCTTTAAACAATGAGCAGTTCTTC. It is translated as CSALNNEQFF.

This rearrangement joins TRBV25-1 to TRBJ2-2; possible D gene TRBD1, 6 bases. Germline CDR1 reads MGHDK; CDR2 reads SYGVNS. V was pared by 2 bases and J by 2 bases, with 12 bases between. This CDR3 comprises 16 residues. The CDR3 sequence: CASSETQGTNTGELFF. In nucleotides, the CDR3 is TGTGCCAGCAGTGAAACACAGGGTACCAACACCGGGGAGCTGTTTTTT.

V gene TRBV7-8 combines with J gene TRBJ1-5; D possibly corresponds to TRBD1 (5 bases). V lost 5 bases and J lost 3, with 11 bases in between. Per the germline V gene, CDR1 is SGHVS and CDR2 is FQNEAQ. The CDR3 spans 14 residues. CDR3 residues: CASSPDSFNQPQHF. The CDR3 nucleotides are TGTGCCAGCAGCCCTGACAGCTTCAATCAGCCCCAGCATTTT.

In this sample, this clone turned up once. The chain joins TRBV6-2 or TRBV6-3 to TRBJ2-4; D perhaps matches TRBD2 (6 bases). CDR1 MNHEY and CDR2 SVGEGT come from the germline V gene. The CDR3 extends over 15 amino acids. The V end was cut by 2 bases, the J end by 5 bases, with 13 bases between. The DNA of the CDR3 is TGTGCCAGCAGTTACGGGCGGTCGGGGGAAAACATTCAGTACTTC. Amino acid sequence: CASSYGRSGENIQYF.

With respect to this clone: This sample includes further DNA sequences coding for the same CDR3. The chain links TRBV6-5 to TRBJ2-3; 9 bases line up with TRBD2. The length of the CDR3 is 15 residues. The ends lost 6 bases at V and 0 bases at J; junction bases unmatched: 4. CDR1 and CDR2 from the germline V gene are MNHEY and SVGAGI. CDR3 nucleotide sequence: TGTGCCAGCAGCCGGCTAGCGGGAAGCACAGATACGCAGTATTTT. Protein sequence: CASSRLAGSTDTQYF.

V is TRBV5-1 and J is TRBJ2-5; the D gene is possibly TRBD2 (7 bases). The V end was cut by 3 bases, the J end by 4 bases, with 16 bases between. Per the germline V gene, CDR1 is SGHRS and CDR2 is YFSETQ. The CDR3 has 15 amino acids. The CDR3 DNA follows: TGCGCCAGCAGCTCCAACACAGGGAGGGGAGAGACCCAGTACTTC. As protein: CASSSNTGRGETQYF.

The chain couples TRBV4-1 to TRBJ1-1; maybe TRBD1 (6 bases). In germline, CDR1 is MGHRA, CDR2 YSYEKL. The V gene lost 0 bases and the J gene lost 4 bases, with 12 bases spanning the gap. CDR3 size: 15 residues. The CDR3 loop is CASSQEEGGPTEAFF. The CDR3 DNA is TGCGCCAGCAGCCAAGAGGAGGGGGGGCCCACTGAAGCTTTCTTT.

Here the CDR3 DNA reads TGTGCCAGCAGCTTGGGAGTCCTTAAGGGGCGTCATGGCTACACCTTC. Translating gives CASSLGVLKGRHGYTF. The chain combines TRBV5-4 with TRBJ1-2; maybe TRBD1 (5 bases). V lost 0 bases to trimming and J lost 6 bases, with 18 bases between them. Germline loops: CDR1 SGHNT, CDR2 YYREEE (reference sequence). The length of the CDR3 is 16 residues. The entire variable domain, with the rest obtained from reference TRBV5-4 and TRBJ1-2, is as follows: ETGVTQSPTHLIKTRGQQVTLRCSSQSGHNTVSWYQQALGQGPQFIFQYYREEENGRGNFPPRFSGLQFPNYSSELNVNALELDDSALYLCASSLGVLKGRHGYTFGSGTRLTVV.

CDR3 nucleotides: TGTGCCAGCTCACAGGGGCCGGGCATGGGCTATGGCTACACCTTC. It encodes CASSQGPGMGYGYTF. The V gene is TRBV18, the J gene TRBJ1-2, with a weak D call TRBD1 (5 bases). Germline-derived CDR1 and CDR2 are KGHSH and LQKENI. Trimming cost V 4 bases and J 4 bases, with 16 bases left between them. The CDR3 spans 15 residues.